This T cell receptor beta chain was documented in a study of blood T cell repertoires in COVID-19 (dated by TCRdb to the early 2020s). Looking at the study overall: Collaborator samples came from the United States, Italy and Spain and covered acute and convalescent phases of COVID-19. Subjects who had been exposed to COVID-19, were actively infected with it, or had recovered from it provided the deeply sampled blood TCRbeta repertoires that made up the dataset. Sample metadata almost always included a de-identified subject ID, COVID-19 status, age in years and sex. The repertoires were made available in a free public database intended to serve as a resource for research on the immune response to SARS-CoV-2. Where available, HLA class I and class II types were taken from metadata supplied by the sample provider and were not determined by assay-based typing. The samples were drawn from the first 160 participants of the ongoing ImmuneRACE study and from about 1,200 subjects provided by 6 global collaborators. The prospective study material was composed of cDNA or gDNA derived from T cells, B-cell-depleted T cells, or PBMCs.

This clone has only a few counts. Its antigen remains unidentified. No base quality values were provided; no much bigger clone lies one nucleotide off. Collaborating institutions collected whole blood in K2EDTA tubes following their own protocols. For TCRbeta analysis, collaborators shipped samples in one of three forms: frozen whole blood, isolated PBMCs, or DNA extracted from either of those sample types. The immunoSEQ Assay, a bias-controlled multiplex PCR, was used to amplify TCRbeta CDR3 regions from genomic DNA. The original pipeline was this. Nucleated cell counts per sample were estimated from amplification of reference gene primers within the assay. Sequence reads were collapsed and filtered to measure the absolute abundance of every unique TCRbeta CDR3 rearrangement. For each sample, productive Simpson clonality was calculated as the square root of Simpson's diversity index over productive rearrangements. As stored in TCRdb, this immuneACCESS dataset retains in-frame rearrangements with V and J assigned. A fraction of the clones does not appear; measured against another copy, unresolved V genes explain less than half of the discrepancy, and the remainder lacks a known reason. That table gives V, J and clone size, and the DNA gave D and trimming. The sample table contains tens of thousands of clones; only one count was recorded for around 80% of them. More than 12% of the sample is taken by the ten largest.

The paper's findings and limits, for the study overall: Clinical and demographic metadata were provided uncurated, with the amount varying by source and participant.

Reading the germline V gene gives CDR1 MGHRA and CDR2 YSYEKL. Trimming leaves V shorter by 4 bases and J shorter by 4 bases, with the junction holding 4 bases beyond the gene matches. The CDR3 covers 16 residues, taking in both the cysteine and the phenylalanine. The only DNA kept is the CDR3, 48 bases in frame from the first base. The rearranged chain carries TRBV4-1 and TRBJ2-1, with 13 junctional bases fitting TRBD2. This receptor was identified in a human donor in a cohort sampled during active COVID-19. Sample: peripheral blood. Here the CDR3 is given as CASSRRTSGSYNEQFF. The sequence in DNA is TGCGCCAGCAGCCGAAGGACTAGCGGGAGTTACAATGAGCAGTTCTTC.